This TCR beta chain was identified during a study of CD8 T cells in Susac syndrome. Random-hexamer reverse transcription was applied to roughly 0.5 to 1 ug RNA. The TCR beta CDR3 was amplified by immunoSEQ multiplex PCR across 54 Vbeta, 13 Jbeta. TCRdb ran MiXCR on the immunoSEQ multiplex PCR reads and lists one entry per CDR3 protein. The table lists 330,000 or so distinct CDR3 sequences, roughly 90% of them singletons, with about 0.17% in the top ten. V trimming: 3 bases; J trimming: 0 bases; junction bases outside the gene matches: 3. The germline CDR1 and CDR2 sequences are LNHDA and SQIVND (reference sequence). There are 16 residues in the CDR3. The T cells that were sequenced for TCR beta were CD8+ and CD4+ cells from blood. The multiple sclerosis control group was made up of treatment-naive patients with stable or active relapsing-remitting disease. Negative isolation yielded CD8+ and CD4+ T cells; FACS enriched TEMRA cells.

The chain couples TRBV19 to TRBJ2-2, with 8 bases matching TRBD1. The receptor comes from a human donor with multiple sclerosis. The sample was CD8+ T cells from PBMCs. This CDR3 is CASSMRTGPNTGELFF. Here the CDR3 DNA reads TGTGCCAGTAGTATGAGGACAGGGCCGAACACCGGGGAGCTGTTTTTT. The variable domain in full, with the rest retrieved from reference TRBV19 and TRBJ2-2, is DGGITQSPKYLFRKEGQNVTLSCEQNLNHDAMYWYRQDPGQGLRLIYYSQIVNDFQKGDIAEGYSVSREKKESFPLTVTSAQKNPTAFYLCASSMRTGPNTGELFFGEGSRLTVL.